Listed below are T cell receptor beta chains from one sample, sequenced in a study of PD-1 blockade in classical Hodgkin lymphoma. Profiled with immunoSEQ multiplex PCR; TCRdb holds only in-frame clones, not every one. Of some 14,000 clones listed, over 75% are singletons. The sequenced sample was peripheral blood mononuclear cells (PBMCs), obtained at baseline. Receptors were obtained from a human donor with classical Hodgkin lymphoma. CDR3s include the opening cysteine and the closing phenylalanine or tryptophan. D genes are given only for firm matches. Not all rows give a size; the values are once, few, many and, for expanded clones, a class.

cdr3_aa: CAISAGGSTDTQYF; cdr3_nt: TGTGCCATCAGTGCGGGGGGAAGCACAGATACGCAGTATTTT; clone_size: -; v_call: TRBV10-3; j_call: TRBJ2-3; d_call: TRBD2
cdr3_aa: CASSITIRADYIGTNQPRGQPQHF; cdr3_nt: TGCGCCAGCAGCATAACCATTCGGGCGGACTACATAGGGACAAATCAGCCCCGGGGCCAGCCCCAGCATTTT; clone_size: few; v_call: TRBV5-1; j_call: TRBJ1-5; d_call: -
cdr3_aa: CASSMDRVPLLAFF; cdr3_nt: TGTGCCAGTAGCATGGACAGGGTGCCTCTTTTGGCTTTCTTT; clone_size: few; v_call: TRBV19; j_call: TRBJ1-1; d_call: TRBD1
cdr3_aa: CASSLRGGGLSYEQYF; cdr3_nt: TGCGCCAGCAGCCTTAGAGGGGGAGGCCTCTCCTACGAGCAGTACTTC; clone_size: few; v_call: TRBV4-3; j_call: TRBJ2-7; d_call: -
cdr3_aa: CASSFAGTYSYEQYF; cdr3_nt: TGTGCCAGCAGTTTCGCCGGAACCTACTCCTACGAGCAGTACTTC; clone_size: -; v_call: TRBV28; j_call: TRBJ2-7; d_call: -
cdr3_aa: CASSLGQSPIQPQHF; cdr3_nt: TGCGCCAGCAGCCTAGGACAGTCACCCATTCAGCCCCAGCATTTT; clone_size: few; v_call: TRBV4-1; j_call: TRBJ1-5; d_call: -
cdr3_aa: CASRLQGAKNIQYF; cdr3_nt: TGTGCCAGCAGGTTACAGGGCGCCAAAAACATTCAGTACTTC; clone_size: -; v_call: TRBV5-5; j_call: TRBJ2-4; d_call: -
cdr3_aa: CASSDLGTGSDGNTIYF; cdr3_nt: TGTGCCAGCAGTGACTTGGGGACAGGGAGCGATGGAAACACCATATATTTT; clone_size: -; v_call: TRBV6-4; j_call: TRBJ1-3; d_call: TRBD1
cdr3_aa: CAIRGDSSTNLSYNEQFF; cdr3_nt: TGTGCCATCAGGGGAGACTCTAGTACCAACCTCTCCTACAATGAGCAGTTCTTC; clone_size: -; v_call: TRBV10-3; j_call: TRBJ2-1; d_call: -
cdr3_aa: CASSLGGQTNEKLFF; cdr3_nt: TGTGCCAGCAGCTTAGGGGGACAGACTAATGAAAAACTGTTTTTT; clone_size: -; v_call: TRBV7-2; j_call: TRBJ1-4; d_call: TRBD1
cdr3_aa: CASSQEQGLQNYGYTF; cdr3_nt: TGTGCCAGCAGCCAAGAACAGGGATTACAGAACTATGGCTACACCTTC; clone_size: large; v_call: TRBV14; j_call: TRBJ1-2; d_call: -
cdr3_aa: CASSGGRGASTDTQYF; cdr3_nt: TGTGCCAGCAGTGGGGGGCGGGGGGCCAGCACAGATACGCAGTATTTT; clone_size: -; v_call: TRBV2; j_call: TRBJ2-3; d_call: TRBD2
cdr3_aa: CASSPGQGNQPQHF; cdr3_nt: TGTGCCAGCAGTCCCGGACAGGGAAATCAGCCCCAGCATTTT; clone_size: once; v_call: TRBV6-6; j_call: TRBJ1-5; d_call: TRBD1
cdr3_aa: CASTAPGYDTQYF; cdr3_nt: TGTGCCAGCACCGCTCCCGGCTACGATACGCAGTATTTT; clone_size: -; v_call: TRBV6-5; j_call: TRBJ2-3; d_call: -
cdr3_aa: CASSPGRNTEAFF; cdr3_nt: TGTGCCAGCTCACCTGGGAGGAACACTGAAGCTTTCTTT; clone_size: -; v_call: TRBV18; j_call: TRBJ1-1; d_call: -
cdr3_aa: CASSLDRGLHNEQFF; cdr3_nt: TGTGCCAGCAGTCTGGACAGGGGGCTCCACAATGAGCAGTTCTTC; clone_size: -; v_call: TRBV27; j_call: TRBJ2-1; d_call: TRBD1
cdr3_aa: CASSSTWDRENSGANVLTF; cdr3_nt: TGTGCCAGCAGTTCGACCTGGGACAGGGAAAACTCTGGGGCCAACGTCCTGACTTTC; clone_size: -; v_call: TRBV28; j_call: TRBJ2-6; d_call: TRBD1
cdr3_aa: CASSFGGSYNEQFF; cdr3_nt: TGCGCCAGCAGCTTCGGAGGCTCCTACAATGAGCAGTTCTTC; clone_size: -; v_call: TRBV5-1; j_call: TRBJ2-1; d_call: -
cdr3_aa: CAWSAGQSYSNQPQHF; cdr3_nt: TGTGCCTGGAGTGCCGGACAGTCATATAGCAATCAGCCCCAGCATTTT; clone_size: -; v_call: TRBV30; j_call: TRBJ1-5; d_call: -
cdr3_aa: CASRSSGGTYEQYF; cdr3_nt: TGTGCCAGCAGGTCTAGCGGGGGGACCTACGAGCAGTACTTC; clone_size: -; v_call: TRBV7-2; j_call: TRBJ2-7; d_call: TRBD2
cdr3_aa: CASSPLGLRGGSGNTIYF; cdr3_nt: TGTGCCAGCTCACCACTTGGTTTGCGGGGAGGTTCTGGAAACACCATATATTTT; clone_size: -; v_call: TRBV18; j_call: TRBJ1-3; d_call: -
cdr3_aa: CASSMGQGANLFGNTIYF; cdr3_nt: TGTGCCAGTAGTATGGGACAGGGGGCGAATTTGTTTGGAAACACCATATATTTT; clone_size: -; v_call: TRBV19; j_call: TRBJ1-3; d_call: TRBD1
cdr3_aa: CASSQDPGQRPIYF; cdr3_nt: TGCGCCAGCAGCCAAGACCCTGGACAGCGTCCCATATATTTT; clone_size: once; v_call: TRBV4-3; j_call: TRBJ1-3; d_call: -
cdr3_aa: CASSLDSGHWYNEQFF; cdr3_nt: TGTGCCAGCAGCTTAGACTCGGGACACTGGTACAATGAGCAGTTCTTC; clone_size: -; v_call: TRBV11-2; j_call: TRBJ2-1; d_call: -
cdr3_aa: CASSSVSRPGFNYGYTF; cdr3_nt: TGTGCCAGCAGTTCCGTATCCCGTCCGGGATTTAACTATGGCTACACCTTC; clone_size: -; v_call: TRBV5-4; j_call: TRBJ1-2; d_call: -
cdr3_aa: CASSSRAKNIQYF; cdr3_nt: TGTGCCAGCAGTTCGAGGGCCAAAAACATTCAGTACTTC; clone_size: -; v_call: TRBV21-1; j_call: TRBJ2-4; d_call: -
cdr3_aa: CASSSGLGTATDTQYF; cdr3_nt: TGTGCCAGCAGCTCCGGACTAGGGACGGCCACAGATACGCAGTATTTT; clone_size: -; v_call: TRBV7-2; j_call: TRBJ2-3; d_call: TRBD2
cdr3_aa: CASSLGLSVTDTQYF; cdr3_nt: TGTGCCAGCAGCTTAGGGTTGTCAGTCACAGATACGCAGTATTTT; clone_size: -; v_call: TRBV7-9; j_call: TRBJ2-3; d_call: -
cdr3_aa: CASSAQGWGTEAFF; cdr3_nt: TGTGCCAGCAGTGCCCAGGGTTGGGGGACTGAAGCTTTCTTT; clone_size: -; v_call: TRBV6-1; j_call: TRBJ1-1; d_call: -
cdr3_aa: CASSLSRTDTQYF; cdr3_nt: TGTGCTAGCAGCTTATCGCGCACAGATACGCAGTATTTT; clone_size: -; v_call: TRBV7-7; j_call: TRBJ2-3; d_call: -
cdr3_aa: CASSYAGKGGNTIYF; cdr3_nt: TGTGCCAGCAGTTACGCCGGGAAGGGTGGAAACACCATATATTTT; clone_size: -; v_call: TRBV6-5; j_call: TRBJ1-3; d_call: -
cdr3_aa: CASSGTGIYGYTF; cdr3_nt: TGTGCCAGCAGTGGGACAGGGATTTATGGCTACACCTTC; clone_size: -; v_call: TRBV2; j_call: TRBJ1-2; d_call: TRBD1
cdr3_aa: CASSLNPLEQETQYF; cdr3_nt: TGTGCTAGCAGCTTGAACCCTTTGGAGCAAGAGACCCAGTACTTC; clone_size: -; v_call: TRBV7-7; j_call: TRBJ2-5; d_call: -
cdr3_aa: CASSLQGARYEQYF; cdr3_nt: TGTGCCAGCAGCTTACAGGGGGCGCGTTACGAGCAGTACTTC; clone_size: -; v_call: TRBV5-8; j_call: TRBJ2-7; d_call: TRBD1
cdr3_aa: CASSPGLGGTTEAFF; cdr3_nt: TGTGCCAGCTCACCAGGTCTTGGCGGGACCACTGAAGCTTTCTTT; clone_size: -; v_call: TRBV18; j_call: TRBJ1-1; d_call: -
cdr3_aa: CASSEGGYEQYF; cdr3_nt: TGTGCCAGCAGTGAGGGTGGCTACGAGCAGTACTTC; clone_size: few; v_call: TRBV2; j_call: TRBJ2-7; d_call: -
cdr3_aa: CASSWGQIRNTEAFF; cdr3_nt: TGTGCCAGCAGTTGGGGACAGATAAGGAACACTGAAGCTTTCTTT; clone_size: once; v_call: TRBV28; j_call: TRBJ1-1; d_call: TRBD1
cdr3_aa: CASSLGLRTSTDTQYF; cdr3_nt: TGTGCCAGCAGCTTGGGTCTCAGGACAAGCACAGATACGCAGTATTTT; clone_size: -; v_call: TRBV5-5; j_call: TRBJ2-3; d_call: -
cdr3_aa: CASSFRQANTEAFF; cdr3_nt: TGTGCCAGCAGCTTTAGGCAGGCGAACACTGAAGCTTTCTTT; clone_size: -; v_call: TRBV7-9; j_call: TRBJ1-1; d_call: -
cdr3_aa: CASSEATVYNSPLHF; cdr3_nt: TGTGCCAGCAGTGAAGCGACAGTCTATAATTCACCCCTCCACTTT; clone_size: -; v_call: TRBV6-1; j_call: TRBJ1-6; d_call: -
cdr3_aa: CASSTRTGSSNSPLHF; cdr3_nt: TGTGCCAGTAGTACCCGGACAGGGTCATCTAATTCACCCCTCCACTTT; clone_size: -; v_call: TRBV19; j_call: TRBJ1-6; d_call: TRBD1